A single sample gave rise to the 21 T cell receptor beta chains below, sequenced in a study of cytomegalovirus exposure and HLA in healthy donors. PCR amplification relied on 60 Vbeta primers (plus 13 Jbeta primers). The assay was immunoSEQ multiplex PCR, and TCRdb's table has in-frame clones only and misses some. The table lists about 190,000 clones, about 81% of them singletons. Sequenced material: PBMCs. The receptors stem from a man under 40 in good health and CMV-seropositive.

The rearrangement uses TRBV28 and TRBJ2-7; perhaps TRBD2 as D (6 bases). The germline V gene has CDR1 MDHEN and CDR2 SYDVKM. The V end lost 6 bases, the J end lost 0 bases, and 12 bases lay between the germline ends. The CDR3 covers 14 residues. The CDR3 sequence is CASSPWGDSYEQYF. CDR3 nucleotides: TGTGCCAGCAGCCCATGGGGGGACTCCTACGAGCAGTACTTC.

This clone was recorded a few times. The V call is TRBV25-1, the J call TRBJ2-7; 9 bases match TRBD1. V shed 4 bases and J 4 bases; nucleotides not matched to a gene: 8. The CDR3 loop spans 15 amino acids. Germline-derived CDR1 and CDR2 are MGHDK and SYGVNS. The DNA for the CDR3 is TGTGCCAGCAGTGGGGGACAGGGCGAGTTTTACGAGCAGTACTTC. Translating it yields CASSGGQGEFYEQYF.

This chain joins TRBV28 and TRBJ2-7, with D possibly being TRBD2 (5 bases). The germline V gene has CDR1 MDHEN and CDR2 SYDVKM. V was cut by 3 bases and J by 3 bases, with 12 bases left in between. The length of the CDR3 is 14 residues. In DNA form, the CDR3 reads TGTGCCAGCAGTTTGTCCGGGGTCTTCTACGAGCAGTACTTC. Its protein product is CASSLSGVFYEQYF.

This clone was seen more than once but under ten times. The rearrangement links TRBV5-4 to TRBJ2-2; D call uncertain. Looked up from germline, CDR1 is SGHNT and CDR2 is YYREEE (reference sequence). There are 15 residues in the CDR3. Trimming left V 4 bases short and J 2 bases short, with 12 bases between. DNA for the CDR3: TGTGCCAGCAGCCTGGGCATAGCTAACACCGGGGAGCTGTTTTTT. Protein product: CASSLGIANTGELFF. The entire variable domain, with the rest obtained from reference TRBV5-4 and TRBJ2-2, is as follows: ETGVTQSPTHLIKTRGQQVTLRCSSQSGHNTVSWYQQALGQGPQFIFQYYREEENGRGNFPPRFSGLQFPNYSSELNVNALELDDSALYLCASSLGIANTGELFFGEGSRLTVL.

The chain links TRBV15 to TRBJ1-2; D is unclear. This CDR3 contains 14 residues. CDR1 is LNHNV and CDR2 is YYDKDF in the germline V gene (reference sequence). V lost 1 base, J lost 2 bases, and 8 bases lay in between. This CDR3 is CATSRGQENYGYTF. CDR3 sequence (DNA): TGTGCCACCAGCAGAGGTCAGGAAAACTATGGCTACACCTTC.

The chain links TRBV28 to TRBJ1-1; tentative D call: TRBD1 (5 bases). The germline V gene has CDR1 MDHEN and CDR2 SYDVKM. Trimming removed 6 bases at V and 0 bases at J, with 11 bases between. The CDR3 has 14 amino acids. The CDR3 here is CASSLGLLNTEAFF. In DNA, the CDR3 is TGTGCCAGCAGCTTGGGACTACTGAACACTGAAGCTTTCTTT.

The chain couples TRBV6-1 to TRBJ2-1; TRBD2 matches at 15 bases. Trimming took 4 bases from V and 5 from J; bases not matched to a gene: 3. The CDR3 length is 16 residues. Germline V lookup: CDR1 MNHNS, CDR2 SASEGT. This chain's CDR3 is CASSGGLAGGHNEQFF. The CDR3 DNA reads TGTGCCAGCAGTGGGGGACTAGCGGGGGGCCACAATGAGCAGTTCTTC.

This chain links TRBV30 with TRBJ1-2, with D tentatively TRBD1 (6 bases). Trimming pared 3 bases from V and 8 bases from J, leaving 13 bases between. The CDR3 runs to 12 residues. CDR1 GTSNPN and CDR2 SVGIG come from the germline V gene (reference sequence). The CDR3 coding sequence is TGTGCCTGGAGGACAGGCTCTGCGGGCTACACCTTC. This codes for CAWRTGSAGYTF.

The chain links TRBV9 to TRBJ1-2; D is perhaps TRBD1 (5 bases). The CDR3 contains 15 residues. The V end lost 0 bases, the J end lost 3 bases, and 12 bases lay between the germline ends. Germline V CDR1 and CDR2: SGDLS, YYNGEE. In DNA, the CDR3 is TGTGCCAGCAGCGTAGGAATCGACAGCTACTATGGCTACACCTTC. This gives the protein CASSVGIDSYYGYTF.

This clone came up a few times. The chain combines TRBV7-2 with TRBJ1-1; D perhaps matches TRBD1 (5 bases). This CDR3 is 15 amino acids long. Per germline, CDR1 SGHTA and CDR2 FQGNSA. V lost 1 base and J lost 4, with 13 bases in between. Written as DNA, the CDR3 is TGTGCCAGCAGCTTAGATCTAGGGGCGCCCACTGAAGCTTTCTTT. Encoded protein: CASSLDLGAPTEAFF.

The genes are TRBV16 and TRBJ1-3, with 7 bases aligning to TRBD1. Germline V gene data show CDR1 as KGHSY and CDR2 as FQNENV. This CDR3 region has 17 residues. V was pared by 0 bases and J by 0 bases, with 5 bases of the junction left unmatched. CDR3 sequence (DNA): TGTGCCAGCAGCCAATCTCCGACAGGGAGCTCTGGAAACACCATATATTTT. Translating gives CASSQSPTGSSGNTIYF.

V gene TRBV5-1 combines with J gene TRBJ2-7; 7 nucleotides line up with TRBD1. The CDR3 runs to 14 residues. With V trimmed by 8 bases and J by 0 bases, 8 bases remained unmatched. The germline V gene has CDR1 SGHRS and CDR2 YFSETQ. This CDR3 reads CASNPGQSSYEQYF. DNA of the CDR3: TGCGCCAGTAACCCGGGACAGAGCTCCTACGAGCAGTACTTC.

A few counts support this clone. The gene calls are TRBV2 and TRBJ1-3, with 8 positions matching TRBD1. The CDR3 is made up of 13 amino acids. Trimming removed 7 bases from V and 6 bases from J; junction bases left unmatched: 5. Germline V gene data show CDR1 as SNHLY and CDR2 as FYNNEI. DNA of the CDR3: TGTGCCAGCACCCCAGGGGGCGAAAACACCATATATTTT. It translates to CASTPGGENTIYF.

This rearrangement joins TRBV19 to TRBJ2-1; 11 bases fit TRBD1. The junction had 7 bases not matched to a gene; V was cut back by 3 bases and J by 9 bases. CDR1 and CDR2 from the germline V gene are LNHDA and SQIVND (reference sequence). This CDR3 has 15 amino acids. Here the CDR3 reads CASSIFGQGAGEQFF. CDR3 DNA sequence: TGTGCCAGTAGTATTTTCGGACAGGGGGCAGGTGAGCAGTTCTTC.

The rearrangement links TRBV28 to TRBJ2-5; D is ambiguous. Trimming stripped 3 bases from V and 2 bases from J, with 7 bases between. CDR3 length: 13 residues. Germline CDR1 and CDR2: MDHEN and SYDVKM. CDR3: CASSFADQETQYF. The CDR3, as DNA: TGTGCCAGCAGTTTCGCGGATCAAGAGACCCAGTACTTC.

The CDR3 bases are TGCGCCAGCAGCCCCGACGGCAGGGGTGGCAATCAGCCCCAGCATTTT. As protein: CASSPDGRGGNQPQHF. The J gene is TRBJ1-5, the V gene TRBV5-1, with D possibly matching TRBD1 (6 bases). V lost 4 bases to trimming and J lost 2 bases, with 16 bases between them. The CDR3 covers 16 residues. CDR1 is SGHRS and CDR2 is YFSETQ in the germline V gene.

The chain joins TRBV7-9 to TRBJ2-3, with 9 bases lining up with TRBD1. The CDR3 spans 16 residues. J gave up 2 bases and V 5 bases, and 8 bases lay outside the gene matches. Germline loops: CDR1 SEHNR, CDR2 FQNEAQ (reference sequence). The CDR3 DNA is TGTGCCAGCAGCAAGGACAGGGGATTCCCCACAGATACGCAGTATTTT. This gives the protein CASSKDRGFPTDTQYF.

This rearrangement joins TRBV6-5 to TRBJ1-2; 10 nucleotides align to TRBD1. CDR1 and CDR2 from the germline V gene are MNHEY and SVGAGI. The V gene end was trimmed by 3 bases and the J gene end by 1 base; junction bases not matched to a gene: 2. The CDR3 consists of 15 residues. CDR3 amino acids: CASSYRDRGNYGYTF. As DNA, the CDR3 is TGTGCCAGCAGTTATCGGGACAGGGGTAACTATGGCTACACCTTC.

The chain joins TRBV14 to TRBJ2-7, with D possibly matching TRBD1 (6 bases). V dropped 6 bases and J dropped 1 base, with 10 bases sitting between them. This CDR3 region has 13 residues. Germline V gene lookup returns CDR1 SGHDN and CDR2 FVKESK. CDR3 nucleotide sequence: TGTGCCAGCAGTAAACAGGGTTCCTACGAGCAGTACTTC. Protein: CASSKQGSYEQYF. The whole variable domain, filled in from reference TRBV14 and TRBJ2-7, reads EAGVTQFPSHSVIEKGQTVTLRCDPISGHDNLYWYRRVMGKEIKFLLHFVKESKQDESGMPNNRFLAERTGGTYSTLKVQPAELEDSGVYFCASSKQGSYEQYFGPGTRLTVT.

Only a few counts were recorded for this clone. The chain joins TRBV9 to TRBJ2-4; possible D gene TRBD2, 6 bases. The CDR3 sequence is 20 residues long. The germline V and J ends were trimmed by 0 bases and 0 bases, with 22 bases remaining between them. CDR1 is SGDLS, CDR2 YYNGEE, per germline. CDR3 in amino acids: CASSVADTFGSGLAKNIQYF. CDR3 coding DNA: TGTGCCAGCAGCGTAGCTGACACTTTTGGTAGCGGACTAGCCAAAAACATTCAGTACTTC.

This clone was counted a few times. V usage is TRBV9 and J usage is TRBJ2-1; D might be TRBD2 (6 bases). The V end lost 3 bases, the J end lost 8 bases, and 18 bases lay between the germline ends. From germline, CDR1 is SGDLS and CDR2 YYNGEE. The CDR3 is 15 amino acids. The CDR3 loop is CASSAHTNLAYEQFF. Here the CDR3 DNA reads TGTGCCAGCAGCGCCCACACAAACCTAGCGTATGAGCAGTTCTTC.